One T cell receptor (beta chain) is described in this entry. Germline-derived CDR1 and CDR2 are KGHDR and SFDVKD. The CDR3 contains 15 residues. V lost 3 bases, J lost 6 bases, and 14 bases lay in between. The data originate from a study of T cell responses to AZD1222 COVID-19 vaccine. The method was immunoSEQ multiplex PCR; TCRdb's version includes in-frame clones alone and lacks a portion of them. The sample shows 70,000 to 90,000 clones, roughly 88% of them seen only once. Specimen: peripheral blood, collected 28 days after the second AZD1222 dose. The V gene is TRBV24-1, the J gene TRBJ2-1, with TRBD2 as a possible D gene (5 bases). This clonotype was obtained from an adult who received the AZD1222 COVID-19 vaccine. In DNA form, the CDR3 reads TGTGCCACCAGTGATCCGCGGGCGGCGGGCAATGAGCAGTTCTTC. Its translation: CATSDPRAAGNEQFF.